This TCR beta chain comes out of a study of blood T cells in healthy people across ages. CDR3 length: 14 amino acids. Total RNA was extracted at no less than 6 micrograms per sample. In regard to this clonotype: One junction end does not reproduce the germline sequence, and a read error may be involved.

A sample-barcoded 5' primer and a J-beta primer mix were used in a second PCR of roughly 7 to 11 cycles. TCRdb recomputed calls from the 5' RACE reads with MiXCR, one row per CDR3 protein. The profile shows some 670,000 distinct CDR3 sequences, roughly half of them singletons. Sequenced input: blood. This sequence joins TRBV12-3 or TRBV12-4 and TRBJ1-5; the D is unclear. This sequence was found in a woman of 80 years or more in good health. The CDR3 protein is CSSSSGSSNQPQHF. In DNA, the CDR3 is TGTTCCAGCAGCTCGGGCAGTTCCAATCAGCCCCAGCATTTT.